The entry that follows covers one TCR beta chain sequence. Its target is not known. A read error may be the cause here, since a much bigger clone is one base away. Donors were systemically healthy Caucasian individuals from Russia aged about 6 to 100 years. This sample was taken from a study of blood T cells in healthy people across ages. Looking at the study overall: Template switching recovered approximately one barcoded beta molecule for every two T cells.

The study's findings and limits: The authors considered diversity estimates from one million T cells to be underestimates.

For the second PCR, which ran for about 6 to 12 cycles, a sample-barcoded 5' primer and a J-beta primer mix were used. TCRdb recomputed calls from the 5' RACE reads with MiXCR, one row per CDR3 protein. There are 650,000 to 700,000 distinct CDR3 sequences in the sample; about 50% occur only once, and about 14% lies in the top ten. Material for sequencing was blood. The TCR sequence derives from an elderly woman in good health.

CDR3 amino acids: CASSLGGPSDEEQYF. CDR3 DNA sequence: TGTGCCAGCAGCTTAGGGGGCCCTTCAGATGAAGAGCAGTACTTC. The chain links TRBV7-2 to TRBJ2-7, with TRBD1 as a possible D gene (5 bases). The germline gives CDR1 SGHTA, CDR2 FQGNSA. V gave up 1 base and J gave up 7 bases, with 17 bases separating them. The CDR3 spans 15 residues.